The 9 T cell receptor beta chains below come from one sample, sequenced in a study of cytomegalovirus exposure and HLA in healthy donors. The PCR made use of 60 Vbeta and 13 Jbeta primers. Sequenced by immunoSEQ multiplex PCR; TCRdb stores in-frame clones only, minus some. Among 150,000 to 200,000 clones listed, approximately 84% were seen once. Sequenced material: PBMCs. These receptors all stem from a woman in her 50s in good health and CMV-seropositive.

The chain joins TRBV7-3 to TRBJ2-7, with a possible D match to TRBD2 (5 bases). Trimming took 4 bases from V and 3 from J, leaving 10 bases between them. The germline gives CDR1 SGHTA, CDR2 FQGTGA. The CDR3 length is 13 residues. As DNA, the CDR3 is TGTGCCAGCAGCTCTTCTGGAGGCTACGAGCAGTACTTC. Its protein product is CASSSSGGYEQYF.

The V gene is TRBV12-5, the J gene TRBJ2-7; 10 nucleotides agree with TRBD1. J was trimmed by 6 bases and V by 7 bases; bases with no gene match: 12. The CDR3 totals 15 residues. Germline loops: CDR1 LGHNT, CDR2 FRNRAP. CDR3 loop: CASARPRDRGGEQYF. The DNA of the CDR3 is TGTGCTAGTGCAAGGCCCCGGGACAGGGGAGGCGAGCAGTACTTC.

The CDR3 nucleotides read TGTGCCAGCAGCTTTACCCTCTACGGGGGGACCCAGTACTTC. Protein: CASSFTLYGGTQYF. This chain joins TRBV7-2 and TRBJ2-5; D may be TRBD2 (6 bases). This CDR3 comprises 14 residues. CDR1 is SGHTA and CDR2 is FQGNSA in the germline V gene. V was pared by 3 bases and J by 7 bases, with 15 bases between.

This clone is a singleton in its sample. The rearrangement links TRBV6-1 to TRBJ1-1; D might be TRBD1 (5 bases). The CDR3 runs 12 residues. The germline V gene encodes CDR1 MNHNS and CDR2 SASEGT. V lost 8 bases to trimming and J lost 5 bases, with 12 bases between them. In nucleotides, the CDR3 is TGTGCCAGCTTGGGGGGTAGGACTGAAGCTTTCTTT. This sequence encodes CASLGGRTEAFF.

This CDR3 reads CASSAGELSTDTQYF. The DNA of the CDR3 is TGTGCCAGCAGTGCGGGCGAGCTAAGCACAGATACGCAGTATTTT. The chain carries TRBV6-5 and TRBJ2-3; D perhaps matches TRBD2 (5 bases). Germline CDR1 MNHEY, CDR2 SVGAGI. Trimming shortened V by 5 bases and J by 0 bases, and 12 bases separated the two germline ends. The CDR3 is made up of 15 amino acids.

The chain recombines TRBV5-1 with TRBJ1-1, with D hard to call. CDR3 length equals 16 residues. Germline assignment: CDR1 SGHRS and CDR2 YFSETQ. Trimming left V 10 bases short and J 0 bases short, with 22 bases between. In DNA form, the CDR3 reads TGCGCCTGTATCGGTGACAATGATTGGGTGAACACTGAAGCTTTCTTT. Translated: CACIGDNDWVNTEAFF. The full variable domain, rest sourced from reference TRBV5-1 and TRBJ1-1, is KAGVTQTPRYLIKTRGQQVTLSCSPISGHRSVSWYQQTPGQGLQFLFEYFSETQRNKGNFPGRFSGRQFSNSRSEMNVSTLELGDSALYLCACIGDNDWVNTEAFFGQGTRLTVV.

The rearrangement links TRBV6-1 to TRBJ2-3; TRBD2 agrees at 8 bases. From germline, CDR1 is MNHNS and CDR2 SASEGT. The CDR3 contains 15 residues. With V trimmed by 7 bases and J by 2 bases, 8 bases remained unmatched. The chain's CDR3 is CASNPGGRVTDTQYF. The CDR3 DNA sequence: TGTGCCAGCAATCCGGGGGGGAGAGTCACAGATACGCAGTATTTT.

The gene calls are TRBV2 and TRBJ1-5, with 9 positions matching TRBD1. J gave up 7 bases and V 4 bases, and 8 bases lay outside the gene matches. Germline values: CDR1 SNHLY, CDR2 FYNNEI. The CDR3 is 15 amino acids. The CDR3 reads CASSGPGQGAQPQHF. The CDR3 DNA reads TGTGCCAGCAGTGGCCCGGGACAGGGTGCGCAGCCCCAGCATTTT.

The chain has TRBV6-4 and TRBJ1-2, with 8 positions matching TRBD1. The germline V gene encodes CDR1 MRHNA and CDR2 SNTAGT. The V gene end was trimmed by 2 bases and the J gene end by 7 bases; junction bases not matched to a gene: 9. The CDR3 loop spans 15 amino acids. DNA for the CDR3: TGTGCCAGCAGTGACAGTCGACAGGGGAATTTTGGCTACACCTTC. As protein: CASSDSRQGNFGYTF.